The source of this T cell receptor (beta chain) is a study of blood T cells in healthy people across ages. CDR1 is LGHDT, CDR2 YNNKEL, per germline (reference sequence). V lost 2 bases and J 6 bases, leaving 8 bases between the germline ends. The length of the CDR3 is 13 residues. Together with a sample-barcoded 5' primer, a J-beta primer mix was included in a second PCR lasting roughly 6 to 12 cycles. TCRdb re-called the 5' RACE reads with MiXCR, one entry per CDR3 protein. Counted here are 1.5 million to 2 million distinct CDR3 sequences, 49% occurring once; the ten biggest clones make up 2% to 2.5%.

The receptor was isolated from a woman in her 40s in good health. Material for sequencing was blood. V and J are TRBV3-1 and TRBJ1-5; the D is unclear. In DNA, the CDR3 is TGTGCCAGCAGCCAATCGGGAGGTCAGCCCCAGCATTTT. It encodes CASSQSGGQPQHF.